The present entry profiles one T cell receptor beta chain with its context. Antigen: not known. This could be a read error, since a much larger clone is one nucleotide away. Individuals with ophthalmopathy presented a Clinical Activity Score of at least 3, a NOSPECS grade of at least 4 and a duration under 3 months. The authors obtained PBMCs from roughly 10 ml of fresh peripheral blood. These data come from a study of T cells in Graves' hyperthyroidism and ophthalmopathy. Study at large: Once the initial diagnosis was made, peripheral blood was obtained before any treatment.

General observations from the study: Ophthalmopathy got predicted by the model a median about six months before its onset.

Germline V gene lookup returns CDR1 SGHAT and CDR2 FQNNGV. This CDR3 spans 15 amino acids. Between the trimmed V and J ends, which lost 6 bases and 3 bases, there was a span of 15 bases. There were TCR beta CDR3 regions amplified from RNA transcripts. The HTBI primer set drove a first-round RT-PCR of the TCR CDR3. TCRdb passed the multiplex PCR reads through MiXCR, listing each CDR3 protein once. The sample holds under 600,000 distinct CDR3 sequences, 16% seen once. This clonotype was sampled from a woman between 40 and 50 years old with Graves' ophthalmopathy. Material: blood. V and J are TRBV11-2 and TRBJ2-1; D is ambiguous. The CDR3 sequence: CASRPPGSFYNEQFF. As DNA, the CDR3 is TGTGCCAGCAGGCCCCCCGGGTCCTTCTACAATGAGCAGTTCTTC.